This entry describes one T cell receptor (beta chain). This sample is drawn from a study of blood T cell repertoires in COVID-19. At the level of the study: Sources were T cells, B-cell-depleted T cells, or PBMCs; the material itself was cDNA or gDNA.

TCRdb's table, derived via immunoSEQ multiplex PCR, lists solely in-frame clones and lacks some. The sample yields more than 95,000 clones, about 90% seen once. Germline values: CDR1 SNHLY, CDR2 FYNNEI. The V end lost 4 bases, the J end lost 5 bases, and 11 bases lay between the germline ends. CDR3 length equals 13 residues. This TCR came from a woman aged 60-70 years with acute or convalescent COVID-19. The specimen sequenced was peripheral blood. The V call is TRBV2, the J call TRBJ2-5, with unresolved D. The chain's CDR3 is CASSGPLGETQYF. CDR3 DNA: TGTGCCAGCAGTGGCCCCCTCGGGGAGACCCAGTACTTC.